Below, 14 T cell receptor beta chains from the same sample are listed, as sequenced in a study of OX40 agonist ivuxolimab in advanced cancers. Produced via immunoSEQ multiplex PCR; TCRdb's table is partial and in-frame only. The sample shows 75,000 to 100,000 clones, over 75% of them seen only once. Sequences were derived from CD4+ or CD8+ T cells sorted from blood, sampled in a trial of the OX40 agonist ivuxolimab. These receptors originate from an adult with an advanced solid tumor such as melanoma, head and neck, liver or kidney cancer.

This chain joins TRBV20-1 and TRBJ2-7; 8 positions match TRBD1. Germline V CDR1 and CDR2: DFQATT, SNEGSKA (reference sequence). The CDR3 is 11 amino acids. Trimming took 7 bases from V and 5 from J; bases not matched to a gene: 4. CDR3: CSVPDRDEQYF. CDR3 sequence (DNA): TGCAGTGTTCCGGACAGGGACGAGCAGTACTTC.

CDR3 loop: CAVTSGRDAYNEQFF. The CDR3 region has the DNA TGTGCCGTAACTAGCGGGAGGGATGCCTACAATGAGCAGTTCTTC. The chain is built from TRBV7-9 and TRBJ2-1; 13 positions match TRBD2. This CDR3 has 15 amino acids. J was trimmed by 2 bases and V by 11 bases; bases with no gene match: 6. Germline CDR1 SEHNR, CDR2 FQNEAQ (reference sequence).

This rearrangement joins TRBV5-6 to TRBJ2-3; the match to TRBD1 covers 9 bases. The V gene end was trimmed by 4 bases and the J gene end by 2 bases; junction bases not matched to a gene: 8. The CDR3 runs to 16 residues. Germline CDR1 is SGHDT and CDR2 is YYEEEE. CDR3 loop: CASSRLDRGLTDTQYF. CDR3 in DNA: TGTGCCAGCAGCCGATTGGACAGGGGACTCACAGATACGCAGTATTTT. Full variable domain (remainder filled in from reference TRBV5-6 and TRBJ2-3): DAGVTQSPTHLIKTRGQQVTLRCSPKSGHDTVSWYQQALGQGPQFIFQYYEEEERQRGNFPDRFSGHQFPNYSSELNVNALLLGDSALYLCASSRLDRGLTDTQYFGPGTRLTVL.

J is TRBJ1-5 and V is TRBV6-5; tentative D call: TRBD1 (5 bases). This CDR3 spans 14 amino acids. Germline V gene lookup returns CDR1 MNHEY and CDR2 SVGAGI. V was cut by 6 bases and J by 5 bases, with 14 bases left in between. The CDR3 sequence is CASSSREVDQPQHF. CDR3 nucleotides: TGTGCCAGCAGCAGCAGGGAGGTGGATCAGCCCCAGCATTTT.

V gene TRBV5-1 combines with J gene TRBJ2-1; no reliable D call. Trimming cost V 2 bases and J 0 bases, with 6 bases left between them. CDR3 length: 14 amino acids. Germline CDR1 and CDR2: SGHRS and YFSETQ. The CDR3 loop is CASSFGSSYNEQFF. For the CDR3, the DNA is TGCGCCAGCAGCTTCGGTAGCTCCTACAATGAGCAGTTCTTC.

V is TRBV5-4 and J is TRBJ2-7, with TRBD2 as a possible D gene (6 bases). Germline V gene sequence: CDR1 SGHNT, CDR2 YYREEE (reference sequence). The V end lost 3 bases, the J end lost 7 bases, and 20 bases lay between the germline ends. The CDR3 is made up of 15 amino acids. The CDR3 is CASSSPGLLFGEQYF. In DNA, the CDR3 is TGTGCCAGCAGCTCACCGGGACTTCTCTTCGGGGAGCAGTACTTC.

The CDR3 bases are TGTGCCAGCAGCCCCATGGCTAGCGGGAGCTCCTACAATGAGCAGTTCTTC. Its protein product is CASSPMASGSSYNEQFF. V is TRBV7-6 and J is TRBJ2-1, with 10 bases identical to TRBD2. Germline V lookup: CDR1 SGHVS, CDR2 FNYEAQ. The V segment lost 5 bases and the J segment 0 bases; nucleotides outside the gene matches: 7. This CDR3 spans 17 amino acids.

The rearrangement joins TRBV11-3 to TRBJ1-1, with D possibly matching TRBD1 (6 bases). Per the germline V gene, CDR1 is SGHNT and CDR2 is YENEEA. Trimming took off 3 bases at V and 0 bases at J, with 8 bases between the two ends. The CDR3 is 14 residues long. The CDR3 loop reads CASSFRGMNTEAFF. The CDR3 DNA is TGTGCCAGCAGCTTCAGGGGTATGAACACTGAAGCTTTCTTT.

V usage is TRBV5-4 and J usage is TRBJ2-5, with D perhaps TRBD2 (5 bases). The V end was cut by 4 bases, the J end by 1 base, with 11 bases between. Germline CDR1 is SGHNT and CDR2 is YYREEE (reference sequence). This CDR3 contains 14 residues. The CDR3 bases are TGTGCCAGCAGCCCCGAGGGATTCCAAGAGACCCAGTACTTC. Translating it yields CASSPEGFQETQYF.

V usage is TRBV7-8 and J usage is TRBJ2-7, with 11 bases fitting TRBD1. The CDR3 contains 15 residues. The junction had 3 bases not matched to a gene; V was cut back by 1 base and J by 4 bases. CDR1 is SGHVS, CDR2 FQNEAQ, per germline. The CDR3 protein is CASSLGTGGGYEQYF. The CDR3 DNA is TGTGCCAGCAGCTTAGGGACAGGGGGCGGTTACGAGCAGTACTTC.

The rearrangement joins TRBV28 to TRBJ1-2, with D perhaps matching TRBD1 (6 bases). CDR3 length: 12 amino acids. V lost 11 bases and J lost 4, with 14 bases in between. Germline-derived CDR1 and CDR2 are MDHEN and SYDVKM. CDR3 nucleotides: TGTGCCGTCACGGACAGAACCTATGGCTACACCTTC. This translates into CAVTDRTYGYTF.

This chain uses TRBV5-1 with TRBJ2-5; D is uncertain. Trimming left V 0 bases short and J 4 bases short, with 10 bases between. CDR3 length: 14 amino acids. Germline CDR1 and CDR2: SGHRS and YFSETQ. For the CDR3, the DNA is TGCGCCAGCAGCTTGGAAGCTCAAGTAGAGACCCAGTACTTC. This translates into CASSLEAQVETQYF.

V is TRBV2 and J is TRBJ1-5; D may be TRBD1 (6 bases). V dropped 4 bases and J dropped 7 bases, with 14 bases sitting between them. Germline V gene lookup returns CDR1 SNHLY and CDR2 FYNNEI. The CDR3 has 14 amino acids. The CDR3 DNA reads as TGTGCCAGCAGTGTCGGTGGGGGGCCCCAGCCCCAGCATTTT. It specifies CASSVGGGPQPQHF.

CDR3 protein: CASSLGDAGIAGISYEQYF. In DNA, the CDR3 is TGTGCCAGCAGCTTAGGCGACGCCGGAATAGCGGGGATCTCCTACGAGCAGTACTTC. The gene calls are TRBV11-3 and TRBJ2-7; TRBD2 matches 8 bases. CDR1 and CDR2 (germline): SGHNT, YENEEA. This CDR3 is 19 amino acids long. The V gene end was trimmed by 1 base and the J gene end by 0 bases; junction bases not matched to a gene: 14.